This T cell receptor (beta chain) emerged from a study of T cell responses to AZD1222 COVID-19 vaccine. Notes on the study in general: The study reported that nearly half of spike-specific TCRs target unmutated variant regions. Regions 160-218 and 743-854 dominated among vaccine-associated CD4 TCRs spanning spike.

Method: immunoSEQ multiplex PCR; TCRdb's copy keeps in-frame clones and lacks some. The repertoire shows about 140,000 clones; the top ten hold 2.2%. A word on this clone: What it binds is not known.

This receptor was taken from an adult in good health. Input material: peripheral blood.

CDR3 region: CASSGVGAGEQFF. The CDR3 DNA sequence: TGTGCCAGCAGCGGCGTGGGGGCCGGGGAGCAGTTCTTC. The gene calls are TRBV5-4 and TRBJ2-1; perhaps TRBD1 as D (6 bases). CDR1 and CDR2 from the germline V gene are SGHNT and YYREEE (reference sequence). Trimming pared 4 bases from V and 10 bases from J, leaving 15 bases between. The CDR3 loop spans 13 amino acids.